This T cell receptor beta chain comes out of a study of shared clonotypes between healthy human individuals. Study observations and caveats: In contrast to clonotypes shared by all four donors, non-shared clonotypes had lower generation probabilities.

There are 16 residues in the CDR3. Unmatched junction bases numbered 7, after V lost 5 bases and J lost 5 bases. The germline V gene has CDR1 MDHEN and CDR2 SYDVKM. Authors' data handling: Filtering differed for immunoSEQ, which gave only junction sequences without quality scores. Assay: immunoSEQ multiplex PCR; the TCRdb copy retains only in-frame clones and omits some. V, J and clone size are taken as reported in that table, and D and trimming were inferred from the DNA itself. The sample contains millions of clones, around 90% of which appear only once. For this clone: Its antigen is unidentified.

The TCR was taken from a man aged 18-30 years in good health. The sequencing input was naive CD4+ T cells sorted from blood. Indicated subset: CD45RA+ positively selected. V gene TRBV28 combines with J gene TRBJ1-6; TRBD1 matches 9 bases. The chain's CDR3 is CASSESGQGNNSPLHF. The CDR3 nucleotides read TGTGCCAGCAGTGAGTCCGGACAGGGGAATAATTCACCCCTCCACTTT. Complete variable domain (other parts from reference TRBV28 and TRBJ1-6): DVKVTQSSRYLVKRTGEKVFLECVQDMDHENMFWYRQDPGLGLRLIYFSYDVKMKEKGDIPEGYSVSREKKERFSLILESASTNQTSMYLCASSESGQGNNSPLHFGNGTRLTVT.